A selection of T cell receptor beta chains follows, all from one sample in a study of breast tumors, draining lymph nodes, adjacent tissues. TCRdb independently ran MiXCR on the multiplex PCR reads; one entry per CDR3 protein. The sample holds about 230,000 distinct CDR3 sequences; about 32% are singletons and the top ten take approximately 1.5%. The sequenced sample was axillary lymph node tissue. These receptor sequences come from a female donor with breast cancer. Some clones in this sample may be carry-over from other donors' samples. The CDR3 runs from the conserved cysteine through the conserved F or W. Fields, in order: J gene, clone size, V gene, D gene, CDR3 protein, CDR3 DNA. D genes are given only for firm matches. A row's size may be missing; if present it is once, few, many or a size class.

J: TRBJ2-3
size: many
V: TRBV20-1
D: TRBD2
CDR3: CSASASGGGSTDTQYF
DNA: TGCAGTGCTAGCGCGTCGGGAGGAGGAAGCACAGATACGCAGTATTTT

J: TRBJ2-7
size: many
V: TRBV7-7
D: NA
CDR3: CASSLGWGDEQYF
DNA: TGTGCTAGCAGCTTAGGGTGGGGGGACGAGCAGTACTTC

J: TRBJ1-1
size: NA
V: TRBV12-3/TRBV12-4
D: NA
CDR3: CAGRISSNTEAFF
DNA: TGTGCCGGCAGAATCTCCTCGAACACTGAAGCTTTCTTT

J: TRBJ2-1
size: NA
V: TRBV2
D: NA
CDR3: CASSEAASEGYNEQFF
DNA: TGTGCCAGCAGTGAAGCGGCTAGCGAGGGGTACAATGAGCAGTTCTTC

J: TRBJ2-7
size: many
V: TRBV5-8
D: NA
CDR3: CASSRGRGAYEQYF
DNA: TGTGCCAGCAGCAGGGGTAGGGGGGCTTACGAGCAGTACTTC

J: TRBJ2-3
size: many
V: TRBV18
D: TRBD2
CDR3: CASSPGRGVTDTQYF
DNA: TGTGCCAGCTCACCAGGACGGGGGGTTACAGATACGCAGTATTTT

J: TRBJ2-4
size: many
V: TRBV19
D: TRBD2
CDR3: CASSIAPSGLAKNIQYF
DNA: TGTGCCAGTAGTATAGCCCCTAGCGGTCTAGCCAAAAACATTCAGTACTTC

J: TRBJ1-2
size: NA
V: TRBV5-1
D: NA
CDR3: CASSLDPGRIYF
DNA: TGCGCCAGCAGCTTGGACCCAGGGCGGATCTACTTC

J: TRBJ1-2
size: many
V: TRBV6-5
D: NA
CDR3: CASSHDAFYGYTF
DNA: TGTGCCAGCAGTCACGACGCCTTCTATGGCTACACCTTC

J: TRBJ2-1
size: many
V: TRBV20-1
D: TRBD2
CDR3: CSALPGLANNEQFF
DNA: TGCAGTGCTCTTCCGGGACTAGCGAACAATGAGCAGTTCTTC

J: TRBJ1-3
size: NA
V: TRBV19
D: NA
CDR3: CASSDPGGRNTIYF
DNA: TGTGCCAGTAGTGACCCCGGGGGAAGAAACACCATATATTTT

J: TRBJ2-7
size: many
V: TRBV18
D: NA
CDR3: CASSPFGVEQYF
DNA: TGTGCCAGCTCACCCTTCGGGGTTGAGCAGTACTTC

J: TRBJ1-2
size: NA
V: TRBV10-3
D: TRBD1
CDR3: CAISESSFGEQGDGYTF
DNA: TGTGCCATCAGTGAGTCTAGCTTCGGAGAGCAGGGGGATGGCTACACCTTC

J: TRBJ2-7
size: many
V: TRBV6-2/TRBV6-3
D: NA
CDR3: CASTDYPYEQYF
DNA: TGTGCCAGCACCGACTACCCCTACGAGCAGTACTTC

J: TRBJ1-3
size: NA
V: TRBV10-2
D: NA
CDR3: CASSASTGAPSSGNTIYF
DNA: TGCGCCAGCAGTGCTAGTACGGGGGCGCCAAGCTCTGGAAACACCATATATTTT

J: TRBJ2-3
size: many
V: TRBV3-1
D: NA
CDR3: CASSQDWASGTDTQYF
DNA: TGTGCCAGCAGCCAAGATTGGGCTAGCGGCACAGATACGCAGTATTTT

J: TRBJ2-7
size: NA
V: TRBV7-9
D: TRBD2
CDR3: CASRPRTSGRNEQYF
DNA: TGTGCCAGCAGACCTAGGACTAGCGGGAGAAACGAGCAGTACTTC

J: TRBJ1-4
size: NA
V: TRBV10-3
D: TRBD1
CDR3: CATKKTGSNEKLFF
DNA: TGTGCCACGAAAAAGACAGGGTCTAATGAAAAACTGTTTTTT

J: TRBJ2-7
size: many
V: TRBV4-2
D: TRBD1
CDR3: CASSQGSTGDYSYEQYF
DNA: TGTGCCAGCAGCCAAGGCTCGACAGGGGATTACTCCTACGAGCAGTACTTC

J: TRBJ2-1
size: many
V: TRBV25-1
D: NA
CDR3: CASSVVNEQFF
DNA: TGTGCCAGCAGTGTTGTCAATGAGCAGTTCTTC

J: TRBJ1-3
size: few
V: TRBV6-5
D: NA
CDR3: CASSHSQSPGNTIYF
DNA: TGTGCCAGCAGTCACTCGCAGTCTCCGGGAAACACCATATATTTT

J: TRBJ2-1
size: many
V: TRBV6-1
D: TRBD2
CDR3: CAAGVASGRITGNEQFF
DNA: TGTGCCGCCGGGGTGGCTAGCGGGAGGATTACGGGGAATGAGCAGTTCTTC

J: TRBJ2-5
size: NA
V: TRBV5-1
D: NA
CDR3: CASGLGPQETQYF
DNA: TGCGCCAGCGGCTTGGGCCCTCAAGAGACCCAGTACTTC

J: TRBJ2-1
size: many
V: TRBV15
D: TRBD2
CDR3: CATSRDLVWLAGDSNEQFF
DNA: TGTGCCACCAGCAGAGATCTAGTATGGCTAGCGGGAGACTCGAATGAGCAGTTCTTC

J: TRBJ1-3
size: many
V: TRBV6-2/TRBV6-3
D: NA
CDR3: CASRGLSDSSPGNTIYF
DNA: TGTGCCAGCAGGGGACTATCAGACAGCAGTCCCGGAAACACCATATATTTT

J: TRBJ2-7
size: many
V: TRBV4-3
D: TRBD1
CDR3: CASSQWGTVSYEQYF
DNA: TGCGCCAGCAGCCAATGGGGGACAGTCTCCTACGAGCAGTACTTC